This T cell receptor beta chain was retrieved from a study of radiation and T cells in renal cell carcinoma. Study overall: Nephrectomy followed 15 Gy stereotactic body radiation by 4 weeks.

Time point: blood 2 weeks post-SBRT. Sample treatment: 15 Gy SBRT to primary tumor, nephrectomy 4 weeks later. The tumor was a clear cell renal cell carcinoma. Data came from immunoSEQ multiplex PCR; TCRdb stores just in-frame clones and leaves some out. The table lists tens of thousands of clones, about 86% of them singletons. CDR1 is MNHNY and CDR2 is SVGAGI in the germline V gene (reference sequence). The CDR3 is made up of 14 amino acids. Unmatched junction bases numbered 5, after V lost 6 bases and J lost 2 bases. The sequence was obtained from a woman aged 45 to 65 with renal cell carcinoma. Specimen: blood, collected from a patient whose treatment included radiotherapy and nephrectomy. The rearrangement uses TRBV6-6 and TRBJ2-7; 9 positions agree with TRBD2. Here the CDR3 reads CASRGAGGPYEQYF. The CDR3 nucleotides read TGTGCCAGCAGAGGGGCGGGAGGGCCCTACGAGCAGTACTTC.